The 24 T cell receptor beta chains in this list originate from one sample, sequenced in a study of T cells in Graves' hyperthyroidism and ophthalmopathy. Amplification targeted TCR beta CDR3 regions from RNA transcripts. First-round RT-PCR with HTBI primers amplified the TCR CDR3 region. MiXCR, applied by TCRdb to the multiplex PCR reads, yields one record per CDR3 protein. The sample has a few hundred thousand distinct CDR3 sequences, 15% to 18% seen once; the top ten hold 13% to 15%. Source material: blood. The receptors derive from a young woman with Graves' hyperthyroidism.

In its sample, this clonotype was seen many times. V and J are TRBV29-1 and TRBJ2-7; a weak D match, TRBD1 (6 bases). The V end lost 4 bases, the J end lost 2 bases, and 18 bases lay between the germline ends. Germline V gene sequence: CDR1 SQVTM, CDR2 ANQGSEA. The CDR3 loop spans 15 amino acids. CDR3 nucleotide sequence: TGCAGCGTTGGAGAGTTACAGGGAGCGGCCTACGAGCAGTACTTC. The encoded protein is CSVGELQGAAYEQYF.

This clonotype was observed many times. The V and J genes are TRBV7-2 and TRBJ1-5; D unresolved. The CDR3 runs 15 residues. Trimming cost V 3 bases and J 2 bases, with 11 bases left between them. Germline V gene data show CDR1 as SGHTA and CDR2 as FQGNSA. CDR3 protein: CASSFRPLGNQPQHF. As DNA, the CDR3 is TGTGCCAGCAGCTTTCGACCCTTGGGCAATCAGCCCCAGCATTTT.

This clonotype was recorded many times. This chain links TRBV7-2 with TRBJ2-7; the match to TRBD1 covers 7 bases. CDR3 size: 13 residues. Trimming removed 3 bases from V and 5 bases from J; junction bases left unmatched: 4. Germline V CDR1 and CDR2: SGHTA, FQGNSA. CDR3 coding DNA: TGTGCCAGCAGCTTTAACAGGGGTAACGAGCAGTACTTC. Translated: CASSFNRGNEQYF.

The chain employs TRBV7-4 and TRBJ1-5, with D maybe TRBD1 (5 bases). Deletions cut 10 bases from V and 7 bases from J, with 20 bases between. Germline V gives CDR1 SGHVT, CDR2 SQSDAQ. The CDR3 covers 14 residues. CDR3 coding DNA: TGTGCCATAAAGGGGTTACACCCAAGCCAGCCCCAGCATTTT. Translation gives CAIKGLHPSQPQHF.

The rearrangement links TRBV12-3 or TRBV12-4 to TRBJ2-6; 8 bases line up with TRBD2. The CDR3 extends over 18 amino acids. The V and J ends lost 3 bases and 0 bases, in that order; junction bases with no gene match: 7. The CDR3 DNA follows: TGTGCCAGCAGTTTCGGGGTAGCGGGGTACTCTGGGGCCAACGTCCTGACTTTC. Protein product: CASSFGVAGYSGANVLTF.

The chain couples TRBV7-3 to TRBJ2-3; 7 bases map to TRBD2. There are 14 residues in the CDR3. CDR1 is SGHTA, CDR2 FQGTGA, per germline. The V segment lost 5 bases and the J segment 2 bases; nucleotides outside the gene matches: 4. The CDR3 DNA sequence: TGTGCCAGCAGCCCCGGGAGGAACACAGATACGCAGTATTTT. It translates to CASSPGRNTDTQYF.

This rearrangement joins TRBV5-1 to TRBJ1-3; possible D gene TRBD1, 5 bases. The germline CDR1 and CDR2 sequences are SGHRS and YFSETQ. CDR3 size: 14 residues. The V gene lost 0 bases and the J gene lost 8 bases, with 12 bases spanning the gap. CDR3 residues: CASSLAPTGDTIYF. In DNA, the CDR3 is TGCGCCAGCAGCTTGGCCCCCACAGGAGACACCATATATTTT.

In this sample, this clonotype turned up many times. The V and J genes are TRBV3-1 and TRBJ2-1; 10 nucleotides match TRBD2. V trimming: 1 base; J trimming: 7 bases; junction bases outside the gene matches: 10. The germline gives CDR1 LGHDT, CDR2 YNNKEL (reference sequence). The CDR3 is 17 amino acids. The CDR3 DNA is TGTGCCAGCAGCCAAGGGAGCGGGAGGGTCATCAAAAATGAGCAGTTCTTC. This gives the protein CASSQGSGRVIKNEQFF.

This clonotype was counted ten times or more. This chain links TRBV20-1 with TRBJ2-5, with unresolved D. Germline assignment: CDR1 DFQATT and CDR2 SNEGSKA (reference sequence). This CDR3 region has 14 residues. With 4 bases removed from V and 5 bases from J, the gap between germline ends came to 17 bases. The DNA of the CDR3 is TGCAGTGCTACCCTACTCCGGTTGGGGGAGACCCAGTACTTC. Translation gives CSATLLRLGETQYF.

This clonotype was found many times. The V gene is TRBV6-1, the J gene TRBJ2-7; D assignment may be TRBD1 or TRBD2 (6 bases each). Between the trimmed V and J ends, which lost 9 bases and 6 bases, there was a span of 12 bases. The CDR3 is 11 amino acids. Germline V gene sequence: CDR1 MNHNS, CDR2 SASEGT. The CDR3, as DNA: TGTGCCAGTAGACAGGAGGGCGAGCAGTACTTC. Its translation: CASRQEGEQYF.

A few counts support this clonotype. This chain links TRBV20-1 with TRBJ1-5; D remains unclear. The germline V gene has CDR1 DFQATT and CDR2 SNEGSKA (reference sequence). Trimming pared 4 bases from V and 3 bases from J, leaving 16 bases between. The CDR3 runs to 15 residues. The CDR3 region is CSAIPRADYNQPQHF. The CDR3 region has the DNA TGCAGTGCTATCCCCCGGGCAGACTACAATCAGCCCCAGCATTTT.

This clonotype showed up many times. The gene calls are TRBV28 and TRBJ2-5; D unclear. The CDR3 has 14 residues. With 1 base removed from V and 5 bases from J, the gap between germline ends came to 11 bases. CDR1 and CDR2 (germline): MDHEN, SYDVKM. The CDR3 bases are TGTGCCAGCAGTTTATATGGGGTTTGGGAGACCCAGTACTTC. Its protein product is CASSLYGVWETQYF.

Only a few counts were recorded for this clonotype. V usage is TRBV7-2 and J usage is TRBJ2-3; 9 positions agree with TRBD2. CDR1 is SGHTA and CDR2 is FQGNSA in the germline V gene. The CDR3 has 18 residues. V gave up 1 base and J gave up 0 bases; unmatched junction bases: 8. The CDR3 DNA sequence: TGTGCCAGCAGCTTAGTTGCGGGGGGGCGGCCTAGCACAGATACGCAGTATTTT. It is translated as CASSLVAGGRPSTDTQYF.

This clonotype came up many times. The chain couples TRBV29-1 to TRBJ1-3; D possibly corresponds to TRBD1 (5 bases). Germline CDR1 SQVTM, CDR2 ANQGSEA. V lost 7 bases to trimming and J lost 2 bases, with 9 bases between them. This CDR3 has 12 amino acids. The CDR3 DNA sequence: TGCAGCGCCGCGGACACTGGAAACACCATATATTTT. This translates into CSAADTGNTIYF.

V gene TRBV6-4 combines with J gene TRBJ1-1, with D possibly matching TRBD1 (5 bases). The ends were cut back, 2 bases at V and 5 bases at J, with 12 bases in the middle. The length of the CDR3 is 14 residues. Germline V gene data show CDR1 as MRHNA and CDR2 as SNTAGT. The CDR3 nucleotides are TGTGCCAGCAGTGACGGCAGGGAAGGGACTGAAGCTTTCTTT. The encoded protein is CASSDGREGTEAFF.

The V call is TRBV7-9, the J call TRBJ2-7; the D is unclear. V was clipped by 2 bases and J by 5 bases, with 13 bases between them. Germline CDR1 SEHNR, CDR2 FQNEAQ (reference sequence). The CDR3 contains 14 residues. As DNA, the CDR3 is TGTGCCAGCAGCTTATTGTCAGTACAAGACGAGCAGTACTTC. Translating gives CASSLLSVQDEQYF.

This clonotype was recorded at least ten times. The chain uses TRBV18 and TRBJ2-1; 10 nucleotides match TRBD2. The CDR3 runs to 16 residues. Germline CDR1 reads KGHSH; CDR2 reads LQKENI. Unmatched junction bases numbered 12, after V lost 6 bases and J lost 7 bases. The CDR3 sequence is CASSPGRASGSNEQFF. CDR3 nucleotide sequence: TGTGCCAGCTCCCCCGGAAGGGCTAGCGGGAGTAATGAGCAGTTCTTC. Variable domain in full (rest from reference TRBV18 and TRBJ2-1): NAGVMQNPRHLVRRRGQEARLRCSPMKGHSHVYWYRQLPEEGLKFMVYLQKENIIDESGMPKERFSAEFPKEGPSILRIQQVVRGDSAAYFCASSPGRASGSNEQFFGPGTRLTVL.

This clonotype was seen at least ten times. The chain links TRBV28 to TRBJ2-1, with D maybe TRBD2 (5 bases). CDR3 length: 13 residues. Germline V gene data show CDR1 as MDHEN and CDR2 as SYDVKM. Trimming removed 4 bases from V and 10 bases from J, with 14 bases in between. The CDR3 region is CASSSNESGEQFF. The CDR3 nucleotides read TGTGCCAGCAGTTCGAATGAATCGGGGGAGCAGTTCTTC. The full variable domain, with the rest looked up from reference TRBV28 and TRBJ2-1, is DVKVTQSSRYLVKRTGEKVFLECVQDMDHENMFWYRQDPGLGLRLIYFSYDVKMKEKGDIPEGYSVSREKKERFSLILESASTNQTSMYLCASSSNESGEQFFGPGTRLTVL.

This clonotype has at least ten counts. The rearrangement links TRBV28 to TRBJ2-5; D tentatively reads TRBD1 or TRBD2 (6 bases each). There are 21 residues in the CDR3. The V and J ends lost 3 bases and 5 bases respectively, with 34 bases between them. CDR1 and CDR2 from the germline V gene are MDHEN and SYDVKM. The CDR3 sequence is CASSFSLGGRGLGAAEETQYF. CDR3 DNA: TGTGCCAGCAGTTTCTCCTTGGGGGGCCGCGGGTTGGGGGCGGCGGAGGAGACCCAGTACTTC.

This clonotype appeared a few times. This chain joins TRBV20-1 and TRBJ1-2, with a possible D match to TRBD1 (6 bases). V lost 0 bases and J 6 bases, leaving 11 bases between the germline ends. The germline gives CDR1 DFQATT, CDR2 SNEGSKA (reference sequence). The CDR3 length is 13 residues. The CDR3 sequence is CSARDPTGNGYTF. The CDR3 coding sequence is TGCAGTGCTAGAGATCCTACAGGGAATGGCTACACCTTC.

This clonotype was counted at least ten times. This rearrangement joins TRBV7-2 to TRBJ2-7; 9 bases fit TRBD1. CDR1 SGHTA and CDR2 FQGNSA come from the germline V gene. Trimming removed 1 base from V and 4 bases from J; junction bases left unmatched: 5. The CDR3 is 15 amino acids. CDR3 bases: TGTGCCAGCAGCTTAGACAGGACAGGGGTTTACGAGCAGTACTTC. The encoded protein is CASSLDRTGVYEQYF.

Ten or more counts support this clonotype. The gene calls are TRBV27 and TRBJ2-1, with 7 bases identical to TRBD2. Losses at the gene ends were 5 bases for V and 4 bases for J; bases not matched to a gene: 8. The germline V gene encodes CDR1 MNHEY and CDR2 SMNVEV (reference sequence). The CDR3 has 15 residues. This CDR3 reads CASSVGRTLYNEQFF. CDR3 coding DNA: TGTGCCAGCAGTGTCGGGAGGACGCTATACAATGAGCAGTTCTTC.

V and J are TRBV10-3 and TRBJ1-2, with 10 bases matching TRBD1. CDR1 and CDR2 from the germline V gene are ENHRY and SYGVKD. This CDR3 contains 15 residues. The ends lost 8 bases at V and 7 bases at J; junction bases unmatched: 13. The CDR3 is CAIQTGQGGLFGYTF. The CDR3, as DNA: TGTGCCATCCAAACCGGACAGGGGGGGTTGTTTGGCTACACCTTC.

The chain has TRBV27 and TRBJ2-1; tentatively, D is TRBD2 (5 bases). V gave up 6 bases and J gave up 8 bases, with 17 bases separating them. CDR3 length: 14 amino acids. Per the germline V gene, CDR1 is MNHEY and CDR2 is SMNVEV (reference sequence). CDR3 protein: CASRERVTSDEQFF. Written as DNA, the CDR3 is TGTGCCAGCAGGGAGAGGGTCACTTCGGATGAGCAGTTCTTC.